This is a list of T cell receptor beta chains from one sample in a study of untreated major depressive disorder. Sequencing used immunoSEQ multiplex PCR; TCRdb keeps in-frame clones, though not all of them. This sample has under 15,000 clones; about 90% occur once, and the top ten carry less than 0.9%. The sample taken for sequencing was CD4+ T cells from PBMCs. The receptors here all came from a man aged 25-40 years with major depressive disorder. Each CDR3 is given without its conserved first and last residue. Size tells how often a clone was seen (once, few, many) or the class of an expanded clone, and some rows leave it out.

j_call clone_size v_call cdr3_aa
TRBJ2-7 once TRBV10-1 ASSEIRGNEQY
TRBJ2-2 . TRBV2 ASTTDRTNTGELF
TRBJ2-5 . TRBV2 ASSQITGSQETQY
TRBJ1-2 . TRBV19 ASSPDRPFVGYGYT
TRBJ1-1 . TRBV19 ASRSPGQGKTEAF
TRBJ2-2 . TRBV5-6 ASSLSYRGATGELF
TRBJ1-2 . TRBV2 ASSPIRTANYGYT
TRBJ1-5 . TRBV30 AWSVRGSTFDQPQH
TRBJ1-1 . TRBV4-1 ASSQGLKSAGLNTEAF
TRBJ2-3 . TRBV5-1 ASSPGLADSDTQY
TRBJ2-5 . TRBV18 ASSPPSGETQY
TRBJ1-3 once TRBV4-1 ASSQGSRGRGNTIY
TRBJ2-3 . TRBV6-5 ASSSIAGGRRTQY